Listed below are T cell receptor beta chains from one sample, sequenced in a study of T cells in localized non-small cell lung cancer. Measured with immunoSEQ multiplex PCR; TCRdb has only the in-frame clones, and not every one. This table has 15,000 to 20,000 clones, almost 85% appearing once. Sequencing was performed on peripheral blood, taken before any cancer treatment. Receptors originate from a male donor aged 60 or over with stage I lung adenocarcinoma. Both conserved end residues are part of each CDR3. The order of the fields is CDR3 length, D gene, J gene, clone size, V gene, CDR3 protein, CDR3 DNA. D genes are given only for firm matches. Size values are once, few and many counts, or a class for expanded clones, and some rows have none.

13	TRBD1	TRBJ2-7	few	TRBV6-1	CASRTGASPEQYF	TGTGCCAGCAGGACAGGGGCTTCGCCCGAGCAGTACTTC
12	.	TRBJ1-1	.	TRBV15	CATSKGRTEAFF	TGTGCCACCAGTAAAGGGAGAACTGAAGCTTTCTTT
16	TRBD2	TRBJ2-5	.	TRBV6-6	CASSYVLAAQQETQYF	TGTGCCAGCAGTTACGTACTAGCGGCCCAGCAGGAGACCCAGTACTTC
14	.	TRBJ1-1	.	TRBV10-1	CASRAGTMNTEAFF	TGCGCCAGCAGAGCCGGGACAATGAACACTGAAGCTTTCTTT
19	TRBD2	TRBJ2-3	few	TRBV19	CASTGGLAGGHPSTDTQYF	TGTGCCAGTACCGGGGGACTAGCGGGGGGCCATCCGAGCACAGATACGCAGTATTTT
12	.	TRBJ2-3	.	TRBV9	CASSVSTDTQYF	TGTGCCAGCAGCGTATCCACAGATACGCAGTATTTT
14	TRBD1	TRBJ1-2	.	TRBV2	CASSADREVYGYTF	TGTGCCAGCAGCGCGGACAGGGAAGTCTATGGCTACACCTTC
12	.	TRBJ2-2	.	TRBV6-5	CASTPNTGELFF	TGTGCCAGTACACCGAACACCGGGGAGCTGTTTTTT
14	.	TRBJ2-2	.	TRBV27	CASSFGRWTGELFF	TGTGCCAGCAGCTTTGGGAGGTGGACCGGGGAGCTGTTTTTT
12	.	TRBJ1-1	.	TRBV30	CAWSVGGTEAFF	TGTGCCTGGAGTGTCGGGGGCACTGAAGCTTTCTTT
13	.	TRBJ1-1	.	TRBV27	CASSFLGGPEAFF	TGTGCCAGCAGTTTCCTAGGTGGGCCTGAAGCTTTCTTT
14	.	TRBJ2-7	.	TRBV6-5	CASSYSEGAYEQYF	TGTGCCAGCAGTTACTCAGAGGGGGCCTACGAGCAGTACTTC
16	.	TRBJ1-1	.	TRBV5-5	CASSDSGDGGNTEAFF	TGTGCCAGCAGTGATTCCGGAGACGGAGGGAACACTGAAGCTTTCTTT
14	TRBD2	TRBJ2-7	.	TRBV7-2	CASSWTSLTHEQYF	TGTGCCAGCAGCTGGACTAGCCTCACGCACGAGCAGTACTTC
14	.	TRBJ2-7	.	TRBV23-1	CASSQGDHSYEQYF	TGCGCCAGCAGTCAAGGAGACCACTCCTACGAGCAGTACTTC
17	.	TRBJ2-2	medium-sized	TRBV9	CASSVALSGENTGELFF	TGTGCCAGCAGCGTTGCCCTCTCGGGGGAAAATACCGGGGAGCTGTTTTTT
14	.	TRBJ2-2	few	TRBV14	CASSPGTRGGELFF	TGTGCCAGCAGCCCGGGGACCCGTGGCGGGGAGCTGTTTTTT
13	.	TRBJ1-1	few	TRBV7-3	CASSRDRGTEAFF	TGTGCCAGCAGTCGCGACAGAGGGACTGAAGCTTTCTTT
16	.	TRBJ2-3	.	TRBV15	CATSEYSLRGTDTQYF	TGTGCCACCAGCGAGTACTCACTCCGGGGCACAGATACGCAGTATTTT
15	.	TRBJ2-2	.	TRBV6-6	CASSLGLENTGELFF	TGTGCCAGCAGCCTGGGTCTCGAAAACACCGGGGAGCTGTTTTTT
16	TRBD2	TRBJ2-3	.	TRBV7-2	CASSTVAGGSTDTQYF	TGTGCCAGCAGCACGGTAGCGGGAGGATCAACAGATACGCAGTATTTT
16	TRBD1	TRBJ2-7	.	TRBV27	CASSLSLGTGVYEQYF	TGTGCCAGCAGTTTATCGTTAGGGACAGGAGTCTACGAGCAGTACTTC
13	TRBD1	TRBJ1-2	.	TRBV6-5	CASRTGNNYGYTF	TGTGCCAGCAGGACAGGGAATAACTATGGCTACACCTTC
13	.	TRBJ2-7	.	TRBV2	CASSGEDSYEQYF	TGTGCCAGTTCAGGGGAGGACTCCTACGAGCAGTACTTC
15	.	TRBJ2-1	.	TRBV21-1	CASSKVFKQNNEQFF	TGTGCCAGCAGCAAAGTTTTTAAACAGAACAATGAGCAGTTCTTC
12	.	TRBJ2-2	.	TRBV27	CASSFPTGELFF	TGTGCCAGCAGTTTCCCGACGGGGGAGCTGTTTTTT
13	.	TRBJ2-1	.	TRBV30	CAWSVSQYNEQFF	TGTGCCTGGAGTGTGAGTCAGTACAATGAGCAGTTCTTC
16	.	TRBJ2-3	.	TRBV11-2	CASSLGGSGAADTQYF	TGTGCCAGCAGCTTAGGGGGCTCGGGGGCGGCAGATACGCAGTATTTT
13	.	TRBJ2-1	.	TRBV5-1	CASSLASYNEQFF	TGCGCCAGCAGCTTGGCAAGTTACAATGAGCAGTTCTTC
15	.	TRBJ2-7	.	TRBV5-6	CASSPYSGSSYEQYF	TGTGCCAGCAGCCCCTATAGCGGCAGCTCCTACGAGCAGTACTTC
14	.	TRBJ2-7	.	TRBV14	CASSQDYLAYEQYF	TGTGCCAGCAGCCAAGATTACCTCGCCTACGAGCAGTACTTC
14	.	TRBJ2-5	.	TRBV7-3	CASSSGPERETQYF	TGTGCCAGCAGCTCCGGACCGGAACGAGAGACCCAGTACTTC
14	.	TRBJ1-2	.	TRBV5-5	CASTVSGTLVGYTF	TGTGCCAGCACCGTTTCCGGGACACTAGTTGGCTACACCTTC
17	TRBD1	TRBJ1-5	.	TRBV28	CASRGQAIAYSNQPQHF	TGTGCCAGCAGGGGACAGGCGATAGCGTATAGCAATCAGCCCCAGCATTTT
15	.	TRBJ2-7	.	TRBV6-1	CASSEPTGADYEQYF	TGTGCCAGCAGTGAGCCGACAGGCGCAGACTACGAGCAGTACTTC
11	TRBD2	TRBJ2-5	.	TRBV29-1	CSVEVGRGLYF	TGCAGCGTTGAAGTGGGGCGGGGGTTATACTTC
13	TRBD1	TRBJ1-1	few	TRBV5-5	CASSTQGRTEAFF	TGTGCCAGCAGCACACAGGGGCGCACTGAAGCTTTCTTT
13	.	TRBJ2-1	.	TRBV29-1	CSVGRTGADEQFF	TGCAGCGTTGGGCGGACGGGGGCGGATGAGCAGTTCTTC
13	.	TRBJ2-5	.	TRBV29-1	CSGGEIPQETQYF	TGCAGCGGGGGGGAAATACCCCAAGAGACCCAGTACTTC
19	TRBD1	TRBJ1-2	medium-sized	TRBV5-1	CASSLWSDGDRAHNYGYTF	TGCGCCAGCAGCTTGTGGAGTGATGGGGACAGGGCGCATAACTATGGCTACACCTTC
13	.	TRBJ2-7	.	TRBV7-2	CASSPSQGYEQYF	TGTGCCAGCAGCCCAAGTCAGGGCTACGAGCAGTACTTC
16	TRBD1	TRBJ2-7	.	TRBV4-3	CASSQAPGQGPYEQYF	TGCGCCAGCAGCCAGGCCCCAGGACAGGGACCCTACGAGCAGTACTTC
16	.	TRBJ2-7	once	TRBV18	CASSPLARGISDEQYF	TGTGCCAGCTCACCCCTCGCCAGGGGCATAAGCGACGAGCAGTACTTC
14	.	TRBJ2-2	.	TRBV13	CASATGRNTGELFF	TGTGCCAGCGCTACAGGACGGAACACCGGGGAGCTGTTTTTT
17	TRBD1	TRBJ2-5	.	TRBV5-8	CASSKGSGTGAGETQYF	TGTGCCAGCAGCAAGGGATCGGGGACAGGGGCAGGGGAGACCCAGTACTTC
12	.	TRBJ1-2	few	TRBV28	CASGGWHYGYTF	TGTGCCAGCGGGGGGTGGCACTATGGCTACACCTTC
13	.	TRBJ2-1	.	TRBV5-6	CASSLSGSNEQFF	TGTGCCAGCAGCTTATCCGGGAGCAATGAGCAGTTCTTC
16	.	TRBJ2-7	.	TRBV12-2	CASRSPPGTGWHEQYF	TGTGCAAGTCGCTCCCCCCCAGGGACAGGGTGGCACGAGCAGTACTTC
15	.	TRBJ1-6	.	TRBV18	CASSTGLGGDSPLHF	TGTGCCAGCTCCACGGGACTGGGGGGCGATTCACCCCTCCACTTT
15	.	TRBJ2-3	.	TRBV7-9	CASSLISGVTDTQYF	TGTGCCAGCAGCCTGATCTCGGGAGTCACAGATACGCAGTATTTT
14	TRBD1	TRBJ2-3	.	TRBV6-1	CASSEGGGPDTQYF	TGTGCCAGCAGTGAAGGAGGGGGCCCAGATACGCAGTATTTT
15	.	TRBJ2-5	.	TRBV16	CASSQSQDVWETQYF	TGTGCCAGCAGCCAATCTCAGGATGTCTGGGAGACCCAGTACTTC
14	.	TRBJ2-5	.	TRBV29-1	CSVEETGRQETQYF	TGCAGCGTTGAAGAAACAGGGAGACAAGAGACCCAGTACTTC
13	TRBD1	TRBJ1-2	.	TRBV18	CASSPRDRIGYTF	TGTGCCAGCTCACCCCGGGACAGAATAGGCTACACCTTC